These T cell receptor beta chains were read from a single sample in a study of T cell repertoires in cytomegalovirus infection. Each CDR3 protein is one row after TCRdb ran MiXCR on the reads. Among just under 550,000 distinct CDR3 sequences, about 25% were seen once, and the ten largest hold around 14%. Sequencing used PBMCs. The receptors come from a human donor in good health (CMV status not recorded). Some clones in this sample may be carry-over from other donors' samples. Both conserved end residues are trimmed from each CDR3. Fields, in order: V gene, CDR3 protein.

V: TRBV12-3/TRBV12-4
CDR3: ASSLAGLASFTDTQY

V: TRBV11-2
CDR3: ASSLEGTLMALH

V: TRBV6-5
CDR3: ASSDRAFGRLTYNEQF

V: TRBV7-2
CDR3: ASSLDKVRDEQF

V: TRBV7-6
CDR3: ASSLAGPPMSTQY

V: TRBV11-2
CDR3: ASSLLTRTEAF

V: TRBV7-8
CDR3: ASSLGTGGDGELF

V: TRBV7-6
CDR3: ASSLVGLGPSYNEQF

V: TRBV24-1
CDR3: ATSDRSSGKDNEQF

V: TRBV7-2
CDR3: ASRAPGGAGQGELF

V: TRBV10-3
CDR3: AISESTGGTRSTDTQY

V: TRBV20-1
CDR3: SARAETSVTDTQY

V: TRBV5-6
CDR3: ASSWGPGSASPLH

V: TRBV6-2/TRBV6-3
CDR3: ASSLIPGSSYNEQF

V: TRBV18
CDR3: ASSRTGEGYEQY

V: TRBV28
CDR3: ASSSPFPYNEQF

V: TRBV10-3
CDR3: AISPGTHQSTDTQY

V: TRBV7-2
CDR3: ASTRLAASGSSFYEQY

V: TRBV9
CDR3: ASSVGGVFTGELF

V: TRBV4-1
CDR3: ASSQRTGGSVGYT

V: TRBV7-2
CDR3: ASSLEVNPYNSPLH

V: TRBV7-2
CDR3: ASSWGLAGAVEF

V: TRBV28
CDR3: ASSLSQEGFGLQPQH

V: TRBV4-2
CDR3: ASSQVTAETQY

V: TRBV7-2
CDR3: ASLEDRPYNEQF

V: TRBV5-6
CDR3: ASSLSGAGGGNEQF

V: TRBV12-3/TRBV12-4
CDR3: ASSPGTKVQPQH

V: TRBV4-3
CDR3: ASSQDPGRHTEAF

V: TRBV12-3/TRBV12-4
CDR3: ASNPRGGSYNEQF

V: TRBV28
CDR3: ASVAGGDTQY

V: TRBV12-3/TRBV12-4
CDR3: ASSVTGGPASRDTGELF

V: TRBV28
CDR3: ASSFSPGGILYEQF

V: TRBV19
CDR3: ASTPNGGYQPQH

V: TRBV6-2/TRBV6-3
CDR3: ASSPTGGWQPQH

V: TRBV29-1
CDR3: SVDNYEQF

V: TRBV12-3/TRBV12-4
CDR3: ASERGNTIY

V: TRBV20-1
CDR3: SAREGLAKNIQY

V: TRBV11-2
CDR3: ASSLGTTWPEY

V: TRBV10-3
CDR3: AISESRGNEQF

V: TRBV7-2
CDR3: ASSLGVERGHEKLF

V: TRBV7-6
CDR3: ASSGLGQGASPLH

V: TRBV12-3/TRBV12-4
CDR3: ASSSMGGSSYNEQF

V: TRBV12-3/TRBV12-4
CDR3: ATSRQVEQPQH

V: TRBV29-1
CDR3: SARGRVDGTQY

V: TRBV7-9
CDR3: ASSPHSEPQH

V: TRBV18
CDR3: ASSPRGTGGKDTQY

V: TRBV7-6
CDR3: ASSYQSPYSADHNEQF

V: TRBV5-1
CDR3: ASSLRRQGSGANVLT

V: TRBV7-6
CDR3: ASNLTTLSEQF

V: TRBV5-6
CDR3: ASSLERFGTGANEQF

V: TRBV5-6
CDR3: ASSLAGSPYEQY

V: TRBV7-9
CDR3: ASSSKPGQGKKGKNQPQH

V: TRBV28
CDR3: ASSLYSSSGGEQY